This T cell receptor (beta chain) was found in a study of read filtering for tumor transcriptome and immune sequencing. The wider study: Whole-transcriptome libraries were prepared after DNase treatment.

Germline V lookup: CDR1 SGHNT, CDR2 YYREEE (reference sequence). The CDR3 contains 14 residues. Whole-study results and caveats: Correlation between methods rose after single-read clonotypes were removed.

A word on this clonotype: What it binds is not known. A read error is possible here, since a much larger clone lies one base away.

Molecular barcoded adaptors covering alpha/delta and beta/gamma chains were used on 400 to 450 ng RNA. TCRdb re-called the reads through MiXCR, storing one row per CDR3 protein. The data show around 130,000 distinct CDR3 sequences, 10% to 15% seen once. The rearrangement links TRBV5-4 to TRBJ2-1; 7 nucleotides match TRBD1. The TCR was taken from a donor at least 40 years old with multiple myeloma. The sample consisted of a population of CD138-negative cells sorted from bone marrow. In nucleotides, the CDR3 is TGTGCCAGCAGCCGGGACAGCTCCTACAATGGGCAGTTCTTC. Protein: CASSRDSSYNGQFF.